One and the same sample provided the 7 T cell receptor beta chains below, sequenced in a study of blood T cell repertoires in COVID-19 (dated by TCRdb to about 2020). The library was obtained by the immunoSEQ multiplex PCR assay. TCRdb holds this immuneACCESS table with in-frame rearrangements only. Some clones are missing; in checked studies, unresolved V genes explain under half, and the rest has no known cause. Across this sample there are around 170,000 clones, with roughly nine tenths seen only once. Of the sample, about a quarter is held by the ten largest clones. The sequencing sample was made of peripheral blood. All receptors come from a man in his sixties with acute or convalescent COVID-19.

This clone showed up just a few times. Other DNA sequences in the same sample also yield this CDR3. The gene calls are TRBV7-3 and TRBJ2-5, with 12 nucleotides matching TRBD2. Unmatched junction bases numbered 5, after V lost 4 bases and J lost 5 bases. This CDR3 has 15 residues. Per the germline V gene, CDR1 is SGHTA and CDR2 is FQGTGA. CDR3 residues: CASSSLAGGQETQYF. CDR3 coding DNA: TGTGCCAGCAGCTCCCTAGCGGGGGGGCAGGAGACCCAGTACTTC.

The chain is built from TRBV7-2 and TRBJ1-6; D is perhaps TRBD1 (6 bases). Germline values: CDR1 SGHTA, CDR2 FQGNSA. The CDR3 length is 14 residues. The V and J ends lost 4 bases and 7 bases respectively, with 11 bases between them. CDR3: CASSWETGNSPLHF. The CDR3 nucleotides read TGTGCCAGCAGCTGGGAAACAGGGAATTCACCCCTCCACTTT.

The chain couples TRBV30 to TRBJ1-5; 10 bases map to TRBD1. Germline V CDR1 and CDR2: GTSNPN, SVGIG (reference sequence). The CDR3 totals 18 residues. V dropped 0 bases and J dropped 4; count of bases not matched to a gene: 12. The CDR3 nucleotides read TGTGCCTGGAGTGTGTTAGGACAGGGGGGCCTGAGGAATCAGCCCCAGCATTTT. Its protein is CAWSVLGQGGLRNQPQHF.

The chain joins TRBV18 to TRBJ1-2; 8 bases map to TRBD1. Per germline, CDR1 KGHSH and CDR2 LQKENI. The CDR3 extends over 14 amino acids. V lost 3 bases and J lost 4; bases outside the gene matches: 4. CDR3 DNA sequence: TGTGCCAGCTCACCGGAACAGGGGGGCTATGGCTACACCTTC. It codes for CASSPEQGGYGYTF.

The J gene is TRBJ2-3, the V gene TRBV6-5; D is unresolved. V lost 4 bases and J 2 bases, leaving 10 bases between the germline ends. CDR3 length: 14 residues. The V gene's germline CDR1 is MNHEY and CDR2 SVGAGI. The CDR3 sequence: CASSSRPYTDTQYF. DNA of the CDR3: TGTGCCAGCAGTTCTAGGCCCTACACAGATACGCAGTATTTT.

This chain joins TRBV21-1 and TRBJ2-4; the table's D call TRBD1 went unverified against the DNA. TRBV21-1 is assigned pseudogene status. CDR3 length equals 15 residues. CDR3 residues: CASRGKGESKNIQYF. CDR3 DNA: TGTGCCAGCCGGGGAAAGGGGGAAAGCAAAAACATTCAGTACTTC.

The V gene is TRBV5-4, the J gene TRBJ2-5; 13 bases are a match to TRBD2. V dropped 4 bases and J dropped 0; count of bases not matched to a gene: 3. Germline V gene data show CDR1 as SGHNT and CDR2 as YYREEE (reference sequence). The CDR3 extends over 16 amino acids. The CDR3 protein is CASSPGTSGNQETQYF. Written as DNA, the CDR3 is TGTGCCAGCAGCCCCGGGACTAGCGGGAACCAAGAGACCCAGTACTTC.